The clone carrying this T cell receptor beta chain was seen at least ten times. This record comes from a study of T cell repertoires in cytomegalovirus infection. V was shortened by 6 bases and J by 0 bases, with 8 bases between the two germline ends. Germline loops: CDR1 DFQATT, CDR2 SNEGSKA (reference sequence). The CDR3 loop spans 13 amino acids. TCRdb reprocessed the reads via MiXCR and lists one record per CDR3 protein. The sample carries hundreds of thousands of distinct CDR3 sequences, about a tenth recorded once. Sequenced input: PBMCs. This TCR came from a human donor in good health (CMV status not recorded). Some clones in this sample may be carry-over from other donors' samples. V is TRBV20-1 and J is TRBJ2-2, with unresolved D. The CDR3 loop reads CSAPDANTGELFF. The CDR3 nucleotides are TGCAGTGCCCCGGACGCGAACACCGGGGAGCTGTTTTTT.